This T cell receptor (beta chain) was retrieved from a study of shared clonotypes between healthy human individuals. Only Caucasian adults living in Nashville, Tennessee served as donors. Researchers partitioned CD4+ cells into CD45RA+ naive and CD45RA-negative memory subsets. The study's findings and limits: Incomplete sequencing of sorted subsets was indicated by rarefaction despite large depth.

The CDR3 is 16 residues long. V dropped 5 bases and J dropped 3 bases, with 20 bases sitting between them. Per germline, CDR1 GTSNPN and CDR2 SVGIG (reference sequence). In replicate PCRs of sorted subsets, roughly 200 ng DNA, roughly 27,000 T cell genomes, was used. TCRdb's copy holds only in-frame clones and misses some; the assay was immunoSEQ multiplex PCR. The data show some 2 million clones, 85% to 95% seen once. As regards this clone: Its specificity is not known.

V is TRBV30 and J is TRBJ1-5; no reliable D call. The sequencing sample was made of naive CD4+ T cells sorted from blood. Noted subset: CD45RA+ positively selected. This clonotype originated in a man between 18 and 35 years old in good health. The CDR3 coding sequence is TGTGCCTGGGCGAGGGCGGATGGTCCTTCCAATCAGCCCCAGCATTTT. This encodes CAWARADGPSNQPQHF. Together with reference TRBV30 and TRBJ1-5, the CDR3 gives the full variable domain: SQTIHQWPATLVQPVGSPLSLECTVEGTSNPNLYWYRQAAGRGLQLLFYSVGIGQISSEVPQNLSASRPQDRQFILSSKKLLLSDSGFYLCAWARADGPSNQPQHFGDGTRLSIL.